Presented here are 6 T cell receptor beta chains from one specimen sequenced in a study of neurological immune-mediated disorders. TCRdb re-derived calls from the 5' RACE reads in MiXCR, one entry per CDR3 protein. The sample lists around 70,000 distinct CDR3 sequences; around 5.2% were seen once. The source material was PBMCs. Receptor source: a man younger than 30 with multiple sclerosis.

In this sample, this clonotype turned up a few times. This chain links TRBV9 with TRBJ1-2; D not certain. Looked up from germline, CDR1 is SGDLS and CDR2 is YYNGEE. V lost 0 bases to trimming and J lost 4 bases, with 10 bases between them. This CDR3 region has 14 residues. In DNA, the CDR3 is TGTGCCAGCAGCGTAGTGCCAGGAGCCTATGGCTACACCTTC. The encoded protein is CASSVVPGAYGYTF.

Ten or more counts support this clonotype. Germline is not matched at one junction end, which may reflect a read error. V usage is TRBV29-1 and J usage is TRBJ1-6; perhaps TRBD1 as D (5 bases). This CDR3 contains 16 residues. The germline V gene encodes CDR1 SQVTM and CDR2 ANQGSEA. The CDR3: CSVEDGGGASPLTLNF. Written as DNA, the CDR3 is TGCAGCGTTGAAGATGGGGGAGGGGCGAGTCCCCTGACCCTCAACTTT.

This clonotype showed up many times. The chain joins TRBV21-1 to TRBJ2-2; the table's D call of TRBD2 was not tested on the DNA. TRBV21-1 is recorded as a pseudogene. This CDR3 has 21 amino acids. CDR3 sequence (DNA): TGTGCCAGCAGCAAAAGGGGTCGGGGACTTTACCTAGCGGGGAGTTCGGGGGAGCTGTTTTTT. Protein sequence: CASSKRGRGLYLAGSSGELFF.

This clonotype was seen ten or more times. This chain joins TRBV7-2 and TRBJ2-2; 8 nucleotides match TRBD2. Germline V gives CDR1 SGHTA, CDR2 FQGNSA. The junction had 15 bases not matched to a gene; V was cut back by 6 bases and J by 6 bases. There are 17 residues in the CDR3. Here the CDR3 reads CASRNVGGAGAAGELFF. DNA for the CDR3: TGTGCCAGCAGGAACGTCGGGGGGGCAGGGGCGGCCGGGGAGCTGTTTTTT.

This clonotype was seen repeatedly, ten times or more. This chain uses TRBV20-1 with TRBJ2-3; no reliable D call. This CDR3 is 11 amino acids long. Trimming pared 3 bases from V and 5 bases from J, leaving 6 bases between. Germline V gene data show CDR1 as DFQATT and CDR2 as SNEGSKA (reference sequence). The CDR3 loop is CSARAVDTQYF. The CDR3, as DNA: TGCAGTGCTAGGGCGGTAGATACGCAGTATTTT.

This clonotype came up many times. The V gene is TRBV20-1, the J gene TRBJ2-1; 13 bases line up with TRBD2. After removal of 4 bases from V and 4 bases from J, the junction contained 4 bases not matched to a gene. Germline CDR1 DFQATT, CDR2 SNEGSKA (reference sequence). This CDR3 has 15 amino acids. The CDR3 reads CSATPGLAGYNEQFF. Written as DNA, the CDR3 is TGCAGTGCTACACCGGGACTAGCGGGATACAATGAGCAGTTCTTC.